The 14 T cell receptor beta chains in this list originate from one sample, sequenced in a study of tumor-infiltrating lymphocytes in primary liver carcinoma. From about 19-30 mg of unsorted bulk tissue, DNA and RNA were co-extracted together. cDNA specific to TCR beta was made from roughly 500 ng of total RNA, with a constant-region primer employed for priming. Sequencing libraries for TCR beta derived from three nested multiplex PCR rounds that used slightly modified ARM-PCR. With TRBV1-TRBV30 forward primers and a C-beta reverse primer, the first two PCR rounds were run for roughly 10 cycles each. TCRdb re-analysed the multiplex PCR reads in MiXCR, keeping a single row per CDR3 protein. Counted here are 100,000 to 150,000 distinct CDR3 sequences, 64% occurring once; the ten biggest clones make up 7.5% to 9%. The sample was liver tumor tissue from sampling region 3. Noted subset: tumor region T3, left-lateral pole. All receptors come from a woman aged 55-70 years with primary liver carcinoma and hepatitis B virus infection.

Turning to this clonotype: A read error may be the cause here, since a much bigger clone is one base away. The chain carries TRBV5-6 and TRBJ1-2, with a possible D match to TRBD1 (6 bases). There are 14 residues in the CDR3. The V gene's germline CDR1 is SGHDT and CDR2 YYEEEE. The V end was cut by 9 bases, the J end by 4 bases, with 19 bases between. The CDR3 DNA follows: TGTGCCACCGGGTTTTCCAGGGGCAGCTATGGCTACACCTTC. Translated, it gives CATGFSRGSYGYTF.

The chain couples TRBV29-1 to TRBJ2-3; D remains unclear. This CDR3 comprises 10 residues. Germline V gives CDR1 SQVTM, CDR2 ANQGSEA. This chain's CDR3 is CRSCTDTQYF. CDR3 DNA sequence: TGCCGCTCCTGCACAGATACGCAGTATTTT.

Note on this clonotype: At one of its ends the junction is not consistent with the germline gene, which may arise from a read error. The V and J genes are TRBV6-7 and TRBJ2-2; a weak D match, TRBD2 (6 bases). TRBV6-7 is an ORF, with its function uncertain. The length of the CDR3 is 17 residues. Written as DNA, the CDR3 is TGTGCCAGCAGTTTCCCAGTTGCTAGCGAGACCACCGGGGAACTGTTTTTT. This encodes CASSFPVASETTGELFF.

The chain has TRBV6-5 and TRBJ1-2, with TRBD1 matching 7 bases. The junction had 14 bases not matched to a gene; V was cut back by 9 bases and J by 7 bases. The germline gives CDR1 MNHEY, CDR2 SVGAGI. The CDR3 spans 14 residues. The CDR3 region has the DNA TGTGCCAGAAGCCCGGACAGGATGCGGTCTGGCTACACCTTC. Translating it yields CARSPDRMRSGYTF.

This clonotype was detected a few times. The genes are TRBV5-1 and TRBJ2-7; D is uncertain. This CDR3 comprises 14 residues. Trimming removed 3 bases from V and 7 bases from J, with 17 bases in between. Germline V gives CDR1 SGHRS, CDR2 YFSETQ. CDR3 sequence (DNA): TGCGCCAGCAGCTCCCCCGGCCCTGCTGCAGAGCAGTACTTC. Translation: CASSSPGPAAEQYF.

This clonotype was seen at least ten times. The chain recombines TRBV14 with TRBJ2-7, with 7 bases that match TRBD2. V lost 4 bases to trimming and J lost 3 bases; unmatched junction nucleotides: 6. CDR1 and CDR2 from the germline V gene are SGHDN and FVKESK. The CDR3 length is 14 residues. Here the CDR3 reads CASSRSGAGYEQYF. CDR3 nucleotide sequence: TGTGCCAGCAGCCGCAGCGGGGCGGGCTACGAGCAGTACTTC.

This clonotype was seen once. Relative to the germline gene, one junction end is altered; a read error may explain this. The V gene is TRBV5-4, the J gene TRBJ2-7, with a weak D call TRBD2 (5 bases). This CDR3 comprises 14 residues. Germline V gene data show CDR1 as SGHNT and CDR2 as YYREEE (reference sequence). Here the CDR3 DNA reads TGTGCCAGCAGCCCGAGGTCGCCAGGTAGCGAGCAGCACTTC. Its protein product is CASSPRSPGSEQHF.

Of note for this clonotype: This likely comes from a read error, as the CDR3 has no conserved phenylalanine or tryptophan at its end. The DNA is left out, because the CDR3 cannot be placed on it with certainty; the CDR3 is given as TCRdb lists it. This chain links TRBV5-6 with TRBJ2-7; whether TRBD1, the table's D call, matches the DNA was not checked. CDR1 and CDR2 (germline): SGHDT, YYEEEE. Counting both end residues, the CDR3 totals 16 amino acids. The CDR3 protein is CASSPRTGISSYEQYS.

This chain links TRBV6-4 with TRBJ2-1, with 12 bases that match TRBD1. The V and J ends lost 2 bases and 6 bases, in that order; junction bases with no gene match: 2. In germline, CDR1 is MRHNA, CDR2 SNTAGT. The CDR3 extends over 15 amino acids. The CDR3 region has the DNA TGTGCCAGCAGTGACCGGGACAGGGGGCTCAATGAGCAGTTCTTC. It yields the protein CASSDRDRGLNEQFF.

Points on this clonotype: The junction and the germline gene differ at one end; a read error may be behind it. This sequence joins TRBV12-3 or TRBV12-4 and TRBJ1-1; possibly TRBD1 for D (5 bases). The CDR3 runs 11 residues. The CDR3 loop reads CVSSLAGRFFF. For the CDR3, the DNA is TGTGTCAGCAGTCTTGCAGGGAGGTTTTTCTTT.

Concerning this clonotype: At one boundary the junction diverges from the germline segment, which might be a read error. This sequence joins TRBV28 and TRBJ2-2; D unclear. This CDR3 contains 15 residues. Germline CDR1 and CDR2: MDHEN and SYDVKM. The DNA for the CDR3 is TGTGCCAGCACCTCGACCGGCCGGAACACCAGGGAGCTGTTTTTT. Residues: CASTSTGRNTRELFF.

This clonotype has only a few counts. CDR3 sequence reads: CASSPGTGGTDTQYF. In nucleotides, the CDR3 is TGTGCCAGCAGCCCGGGGACAGGAGGCACAGATACGCAGTATTTT. The gene calls are TRBV7-9 and TRBJ2-3; 8 bases map to TRBD1. The CDR3 contains 15 residues. The V and J ends lost 5 bases and 1 base, in that order; junction bases with no gene match: 5. Germline-derived CDR1 and CDR2 are SEHNR and FQNEAQ (reference sequence).

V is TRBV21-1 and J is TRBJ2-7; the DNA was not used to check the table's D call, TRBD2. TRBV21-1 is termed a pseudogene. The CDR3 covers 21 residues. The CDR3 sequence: CASSPRDSGLAGVRAVYEQYF. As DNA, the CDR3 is TGTGCCAGCAGCCCCCGCGACTCGGGACTAGCGGGAGTTAGGGCGGTCTACGAGCAGTACTTC.

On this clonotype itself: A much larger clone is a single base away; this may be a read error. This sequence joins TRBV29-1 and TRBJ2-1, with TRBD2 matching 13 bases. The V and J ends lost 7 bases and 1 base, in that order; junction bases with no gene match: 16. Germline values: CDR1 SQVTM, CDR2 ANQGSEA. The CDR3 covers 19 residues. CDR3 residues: CSAETHRTSGRGSYNEQFF. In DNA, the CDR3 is TGCAGCGCTGAGACGCACCGGACTAGCGGGAGAGGGTCCTACAATGAGCAGTTCTTC.